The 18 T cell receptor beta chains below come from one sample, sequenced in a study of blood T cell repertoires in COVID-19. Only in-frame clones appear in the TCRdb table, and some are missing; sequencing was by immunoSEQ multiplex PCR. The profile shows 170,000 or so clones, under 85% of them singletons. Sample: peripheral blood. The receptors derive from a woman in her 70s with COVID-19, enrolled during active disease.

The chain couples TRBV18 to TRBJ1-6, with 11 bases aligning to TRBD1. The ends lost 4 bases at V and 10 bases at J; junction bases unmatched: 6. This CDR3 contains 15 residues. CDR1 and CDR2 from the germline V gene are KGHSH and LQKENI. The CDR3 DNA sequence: TGTGCCAGCTCACAAACGGGACAGGGGGACTCACCCCTCCACTTT. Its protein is CASSQTGQGDSPLHF.

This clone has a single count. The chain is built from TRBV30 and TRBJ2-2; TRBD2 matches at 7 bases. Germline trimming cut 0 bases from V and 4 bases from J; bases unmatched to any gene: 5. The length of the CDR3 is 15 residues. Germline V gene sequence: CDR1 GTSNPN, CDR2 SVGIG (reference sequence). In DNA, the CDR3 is TGTGCCTGGAGTGTAGGGCTAGCGGCCACCGGGGAGCTGTTTTTT. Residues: CAWSVGLAATGELFF.

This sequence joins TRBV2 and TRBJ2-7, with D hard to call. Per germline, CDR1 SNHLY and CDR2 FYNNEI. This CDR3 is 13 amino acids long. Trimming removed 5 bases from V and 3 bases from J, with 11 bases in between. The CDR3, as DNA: TGTGCCAGCAGTATCGACTCCCGCTACGAGCAGTACTTC. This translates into CASSIDSRYEQYF.

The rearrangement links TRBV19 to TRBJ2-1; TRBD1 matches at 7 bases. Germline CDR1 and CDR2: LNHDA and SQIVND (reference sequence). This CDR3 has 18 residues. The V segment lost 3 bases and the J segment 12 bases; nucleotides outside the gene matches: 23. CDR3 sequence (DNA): TGTGCCAGTAGTATTAGAAAGATTCCCGGGACAGAGCGTGGTAGGCAGTTCTTC. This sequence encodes CASSIRKIPGTERGRQFF.

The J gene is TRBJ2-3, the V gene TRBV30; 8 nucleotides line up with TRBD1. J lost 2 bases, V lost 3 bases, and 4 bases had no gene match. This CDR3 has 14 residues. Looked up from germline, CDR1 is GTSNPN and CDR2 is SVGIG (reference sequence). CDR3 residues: CAWSHRGFTDTQYF. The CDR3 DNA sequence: TGTGCCTGGAGCCACAGGGGGTTCACAGATACGCAGTATTTT.

CDR3 nucleotides: TGTGCCAGCAGTTACGATAGCGGGAGGGGAACAGATACGCAGTATTTT. Translated: CASSYDSGRGTDTQYF. The chain employs TRBV6-6 and TRBJ2-3; TRBD2 aligns across 11 bases. This CDR3 has 16 residues. Germline V CDR1 and CDR2: MNHNY, SVGAGI (reference sequence). Losses at the gene ends were 2 bases for V and 3 bases for J; bases not matched to a gene: 4.

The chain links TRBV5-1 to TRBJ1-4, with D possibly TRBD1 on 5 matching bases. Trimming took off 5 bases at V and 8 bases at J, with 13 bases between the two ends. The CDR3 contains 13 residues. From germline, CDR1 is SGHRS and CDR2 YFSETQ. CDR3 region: CASRTGDEEKLFF. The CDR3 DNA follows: TGCGCCAGCAGAACGGGGGACGAGGAAAAACTGTTTTTT.

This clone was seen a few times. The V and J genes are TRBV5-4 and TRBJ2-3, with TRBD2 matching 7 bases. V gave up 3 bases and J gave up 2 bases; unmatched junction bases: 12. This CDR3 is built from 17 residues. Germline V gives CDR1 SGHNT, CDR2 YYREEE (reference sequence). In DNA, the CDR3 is TGTGCCAGCAGCTCTAGGACTAGGAGCACGTCCACAGATACGCAGTATTTT. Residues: CASSSRTRSTSTDTQYF.

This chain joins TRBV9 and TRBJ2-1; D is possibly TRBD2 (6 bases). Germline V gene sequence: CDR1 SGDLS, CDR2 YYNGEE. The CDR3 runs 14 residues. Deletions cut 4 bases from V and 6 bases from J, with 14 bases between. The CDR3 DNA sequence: TGTGCCAGCAGCCCGGGACTTGGGATCAATGAGCAGTTCTTC. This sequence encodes CASSPGLGINEQFF.

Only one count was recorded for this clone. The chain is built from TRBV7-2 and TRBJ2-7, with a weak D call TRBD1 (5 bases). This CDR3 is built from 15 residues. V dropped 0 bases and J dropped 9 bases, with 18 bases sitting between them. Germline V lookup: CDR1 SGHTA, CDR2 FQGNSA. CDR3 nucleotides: TGTGCCAGCAGCTTAGCCCTGACAGTCCCTCTCGGGCAGTACTTC. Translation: CASSLALTVPLGQYF.

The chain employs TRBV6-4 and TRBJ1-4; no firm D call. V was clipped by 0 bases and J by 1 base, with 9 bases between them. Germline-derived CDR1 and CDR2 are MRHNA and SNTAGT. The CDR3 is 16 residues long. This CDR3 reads CASSDSGGETNEKLFF. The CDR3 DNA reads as TGTGCCAGCAGTGACTCTGGCGGAGAAACTAATGAAAAACTGTTTTTT.

For the CDR3, the DNA is TGTGCCTGGAGTGTACAAAGACAGAGGCGGGAAAAACTGTTTTTT. Its protein is CAWSVQRQRREKLFF. The chain links TRBV30 to TRBJ1-4; possible D gene TRBD1, 5 bases. With 0 bases removed from V and 8 bases from J, the gap between germline ends came to 16 bases. This CDR3 spans 15 amino acids. CDR1 GTSNPN and CDR2 SVGIG come from the germline V gene (reference sequence).

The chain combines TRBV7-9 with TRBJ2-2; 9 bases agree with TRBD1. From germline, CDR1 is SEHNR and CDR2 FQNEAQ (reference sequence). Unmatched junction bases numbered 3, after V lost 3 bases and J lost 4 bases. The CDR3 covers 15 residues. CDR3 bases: TGTGCCAGCAGCTTCGGGACAGGGTTCACCGGGGAGCTGTTTTTT. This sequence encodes CASSFGTGFTGELFF.

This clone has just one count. The CDR3 nucleotides read TGTGCCAGCAGCTTAGTGGGCTCAATCGGCACCGGGGAGCTGTTTTTT. Translating it yields CASSLVGSIGTGELFF. The J gene is TRBJ2-2, the V gene TRBV7-2; no clear D. With 1 base removed from V and 4 bases from J, the gap between germline ends came to 13 bases. The CDR3 spans 16 residues. Germline-derived CDR1 and CDR2 are SGHTA and FQGNSA.

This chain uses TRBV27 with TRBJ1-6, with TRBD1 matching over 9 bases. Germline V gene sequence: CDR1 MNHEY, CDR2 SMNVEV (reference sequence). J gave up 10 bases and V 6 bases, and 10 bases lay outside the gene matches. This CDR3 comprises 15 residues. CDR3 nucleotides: TGTGCCAGCAGGTTGTCGACAGGGGGGGGATCACCCCTCCACTTT. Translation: CASRLSTGGGSPLHF.

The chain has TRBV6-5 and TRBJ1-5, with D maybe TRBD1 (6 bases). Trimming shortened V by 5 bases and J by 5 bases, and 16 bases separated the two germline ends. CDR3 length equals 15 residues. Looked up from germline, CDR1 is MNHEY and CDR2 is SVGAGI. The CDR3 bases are TGTGCCAGCAGTAAACAGGGTAATAGGGATCAGCCCCAGCATTTT. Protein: CASSKQGNRDQPQHF.

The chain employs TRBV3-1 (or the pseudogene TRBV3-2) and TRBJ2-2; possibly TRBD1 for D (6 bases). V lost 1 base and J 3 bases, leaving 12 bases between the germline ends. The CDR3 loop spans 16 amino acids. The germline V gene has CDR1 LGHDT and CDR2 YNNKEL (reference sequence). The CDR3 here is CASSQAHRVDTGELFF. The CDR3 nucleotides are TGTGCCAGCAGCCAAGCTCACAGGGTGGACACCGGGGAGCTGTTTTTT.

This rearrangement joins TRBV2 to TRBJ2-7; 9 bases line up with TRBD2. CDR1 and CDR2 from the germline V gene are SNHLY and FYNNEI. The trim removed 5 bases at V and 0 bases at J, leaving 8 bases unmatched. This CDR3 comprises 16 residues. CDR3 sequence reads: CASSYQREVFSYEQYF. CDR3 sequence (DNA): TGTGCCAGCAGTTATCAGCGGGAGGTATTCTCCTACGAGCAGTACTTC. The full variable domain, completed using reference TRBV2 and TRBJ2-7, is EPEVTQTPSHQVTQMGQEVILRCVPISNHLYFYWYRQILGQKVEFLVSFYNNEISEKSEIFDDQFSVERPDGSNFTLKIRSTKLEDSAMYFCASSYQREVFSYEQYFGPGTRLTVT.